This TCR beta chain was found in a study of control samples from healthy donors and cancer patients. The length of the CDR3 is 16 residues. In germline, CDR1 is SNHLY, CDR2 FYNNEI. Trimming cost V 7 bases and J 4 bases, with 19 bases left between them. Measured with immunoSEQ multiplex PCR; TCRdb has only the in-frame clones, and not every one. Of under 150,000 clones in the sample, approximately 88% are singletons; the top ten hold less than 3.5%. The V and J genes are TRBV2 and TRBJ2-2, with a possible D match to TRBD2 (7 bases). The sample consisted of blood. This sequence originates from a man aged 40-49 years in good health. The DNA of the CDR3 is TGTGCCAGCAACATACGGGGGGCGCGCGGCACCGGGGAGCTGTTTTTT. Translated, it gives CASNIRGARGTGELFF. Using reference TRBV2 and TRBJ2-2 for the parts outside the CDR3, the full variable domain is EPEVTQTPSHQVTQMGQEVILRCVPISNHLYFYWYRQILGQKVEFLVSFYNNEISEKSEIFDDQFSVERPDGSNFTLKIRSTKLEDSAMYFCASNIRGARGTGELFFGEGSRLTVL.